These T cell receptor beta chains were read from a single sample in a study of T cell responses to AZD1222 COVID-19 vaccine. Assay: immunoSEQ multiplex PCR; the TCRdb copy retains only in-frame clones and omits some. This sample carries 150,000 or so clones, approximately 88% of them seen once, and the ten largest clones take more than 13%. The sequencing here drew on peripheral blood, taken on day 0 of AZD1222 vaccination. These receptors were taken from an adult in good health. CDR3s include the opening cysteine and the closing phenylalanine or tryptophan. Each record gives: J gene, V gene, clone size, D gene, CDR3 DNA, CDR3 protein. D genes are given only for firm matches. Clone size is stated in some rows and not others, as once, few, many or a class when expanded.

TRBJ1-5	TRBV6-2/TRBV6-3	once	-	TGTGCCAGCAGTTCAGGGAACAGCAATCAGCCCCAGCATTTT	CASSSGNSNQPQHF
TRBJ2-5	TRBV3-1/TRBV3-2	-	-	TGTGCCAGCAGCCAAGTAAACACAGGGGAGACCCAGTACTTC	CASSQVNTGETQYF
TRBJ1-2	TRBV4-2	-	-	TGTGCCAGCAGCCAAGGGGGCCTTCCTAACTATGGCTACACCTTC	CASSQGGLPNYGYTF
TRBJ1-3	TRBV5-6	-	TRBD1	TGTGCCAGCAGCTTAGGGGGCCCCCGTTACTCTGGAAACACCATATATTTT	CASSLGGPRYSGNTIYF
TRBJ1-3	TRBV9	-	TRBD1	TGTGCCAGCAGCGTAGGGACAGGGAAAGTCTCTGGAAACACCATATATTTT	CASSVGTGKVSGNTIYF
TRBJ2-1	TRBV4-1	-	TRBD2	TGCGCCAGCAGCCTCGGGACTAGATCCTACAATGAGCAGTTCTTC	CASSLGTRSYNEQFF
TRBJ1-1	TRBV28	once	TRBD1	TGTGCCAGCAGTGGACAGGTAGACACTGAAGCTTTCTTT	CASSGQVDTEAFF
TRBJ2-3	TRBV7-9	-	-	TGTGCCAGCAGCCTGCCGGGGGTTGATACGCAGTATTTT	CASSLPGVDTQYF
TRBJ1-3	TRBV18	-	-	TGTGCCAGCTCTACTCAAGGAAACACCATATATTTT	CASSTQGNTIYF
TRBJ2-2	TRBV7-2	-	TRBD2	TGTGCCAGCAGCCAAGGACTAGCGGGGAGGGGCGGGCAGCTGTTTTTT	CASSQGLAGRGGQLFF
TRBJ1-1	TRBV7-2	once	-	TGTGCCAGCGGCGCCAGGGAAAGGAACACTGAAGCTTTCTTT	CASGARERNTEAFF
TRBJ1-1	TRBV2	-	-	TGTGCCATCACGGTCGGGCAGATGAACACTGAAGCTTTCTTT	CAITVGQMNTEAFF
TRBJ2-7	TRBV14	-	TRBD2	TGTGCCAGCAGCCCTCGGGGGGGGGTCGGAAACGAGCAGTACTTC	CASSPRGGVGNEQYF
TRBJ1-2	TRBV28	-	-	TGTGCCAGCAGTTTATCACTAAAGGGCTATGGCTACACCTTC	CASSLSLKGYGYTF
TRBJ1-5	TRBV13	-	TRBD1	TGTGCCAGGACTTGCGGGACAGGGACGCCTAATCAGCCCCAGCATTTT	CARTCGTGTPNQPQHF
TRBJ2-7	TRBV28	-	-	TGTGCCAGCAGTAACACTCCCTACGAGCAGTACTTC	CASSNTPYEQYF
TRBJ2-7	TRBV2	once	TRBD2	TGTGCCAGCATAATAGCGGGGGTTTCCTACGAGCAGTACTTC	CASIIAGVSYEQYF
TRBJ1-2	TRBV7-9	many	-	TGTGCCAGCAGCTGGTGGGAACCCCCGGGGGGTCGAGGTGGCTACACCTTC	CASSWWEPPGGRGGYTF
TRBJ1-2	TRBV7-2	-	TRBD1	TGTGCCAGCAGCTCGACAGGGGGCGACGGTGGCTACACCTTC	CASSSTGGDGGYTF
TRBJ1-1	TRBV7-9	-	-	TGTGCCAGCAGCCCAACTCAGGTCACTGAAGCTTTCTTT	CASSPTQVTEAFF
TRBJ2-3	TRBV10-2	-	-	TGCGCCAGCAGTGAGAGGAGGGAAGGCACAGATACGCAGTATTTT	CASSERREGTDTQYF
TRBJ1-2	TRBV19	-	TRBD1	TGTGCCAGTAGTGGAGGACAGGGGCAAGGCTACACCTTC	CASSGGQGQGYTF
TRBJ1-3	TRBV11-2	-	TRBD1	TGTGCCAGCAGCCCACTTACAGGGGTGGGAGGAAACACCATATATTTT	CASSPLTGVGGNTIYF